This T cell receptor (beta chain) is from a study of early stage breast cancer tumors. Regarding the study as a whole: Comparing each tissue with blood distinguished tumor from normal in about 90% of the 16 patients.

Details on this clone: Its matching antigen is unknown.

J was trimmed by 4 bases and V by 6 bases; bases with no gene match: 10. Germline assignment: CDR1 SGHRS and CDR2 YFSETQ. CDR3 length equals 16 residues. Each sample had two DNA replicates, 0.5 to 0.65 ug blood or approximately 1.5 ug tissue. Generated by immunoSEQ multiplex PCR, the TCRdb table keeps only in-frame clones and is missing some. The repertoire holds some 20,000 clones, with 80% to 90% as singletons. The TCR sequence derives from a person aged 70 to 85 with breast cancer. V usage is TRBV5-1 and J usage is TRBJ2-1; 10 bases map to TRBD2. The sample was blood. The CDR3 here is CASTPDPSGGYNEQFF. The CDR3 DNA is TGCGCCAGCACCCCGGACCCTAGCGGGGGTTACAATGAGCAGTTCTTC.